These T cell receptor beta chains were read from a single sample in a study of CD8 T cells in Susac syndrome. TCRdb ran MiXCR on the immunoSEQ multiplex PCR reads and lists one entry per CDR3 protein. Of more than 250,000 distinct CDR3 sequences in the sample, under 95% were seen once. The specimen sequenced was CD4+ T cells from PBMCs. The source is a human donor with multiple sclerosis. The CDR3 runs from the conserved cysteine through the conserved F or W. A D gene is named only where the DNA matches it firmly. The size field is filled for only some rows; it gives once, few, many or a size class.

CDR3nt | CDR3aa | abundance | d_gene | j_gene | v_gene
TGCGCCAGCAGCCACCCGGGACAGGGGCTTTATGAGCAGTTCTTC | CASSHPGQGLYEQFF | - | TRBD1 | TRBJ2-1 | TRBV4-1
TGTGCCAGCGGATTAATCGGGACAGAGCTCTACGAGCAGTACTTC | CASGLIGTELYEQYF | - | TRBD1 | TRBJ2-7 | TRBV27
TGCAGCGTTACGGGACACAACATTGAAGCTTTCTTT | CSVTGHNIEAFF | few | - | TRBJ1-1 | TRBV29-1
TGTGCCAGCAGCGTAGACCAGGGTAACACTGAAGCTTTCTTT | CASSVDQGNTEAFF | - | - | TRBJ1-1 | TRBV9
TGTGCCAGCAGCGTGAGGACAGGGGAAGGCGAAAAACTGTTTTTT | CASSVRTGEGEKLFF | - | TRBD1 | TRBJ1-4 | TRBV9
TGTGCCAGCAGCCTAACCAGCAGAGGGTATGAGCAGTTCTTC | CASSLTSRGYEQFF | - | - | TRBJ2-1 | TRBV12-3/TRBV12-4
TGCAGTGCTAGAGATCGGAGGGTTGGTGGAAACACCATATATTTT | CSARDRRVGGNTIYF | - | - | TRBJ1-3 | TRBV20-1
TGTGCCAGCAGTCCTAGGACAGGAAGCAGAGCTTTCTTT | CASSPRTGSRAFF | once | TRBD1 | TRBJ1-1 | TRBV27
TGTGCCAGCAGACAGGGGCGGGTTCCACCCCTCCACTTT | CASRQGRVPPLHF | - | TRBD1 | TRBJ1-6 | TRBV12-3/TRBV12-4
TGCAGTGCAACCGACAGGACGCAGAGGGAGACCCAGTACTTC | CSATDRTQRETQYF | - | - | TRBJ2-5 | TRBV20-1
TGTGCCAGCAGACTTTCGAGGGGGGATGAGCAGTTCTTC | CASRLSRGDEQFF | - | - | TRBJ2-1 | TRBV6-2/TRBV6-3
TGTGCCAGCAGTCCCATTGGCAGGAACACTGAAGCTTTCTTT | CASSPIGRNTEAFF | - | - | TRBJ1-1 | TRBV6-5
TGTGCCAGCAGGAACAGGGTGGACACCGGGGAGCTGTTTTTT | CASRNRVDTGELFF | - | - | TRBJ2-2 | TRBV7-9
TGCAGTGCACTTAGCGGGAGGGCCACCGAGCAGTACTTC | CSALSGRATEQYF | - | TRBD2 | TRBJ2-7 | TRBV20-1
TGCAGTGCTACTGCTAGATATGAGCAGTTCTTC | CSATARYEQFF | - | - | TRBJ2-1 | TRBV20-1
TGTGCCAGCAGAACAGGGCCTACTCCTAATCAGCCCCAGCATTTT | CASRTGPTPNQPQHF | - | - | TRBJ1-5 | TRBV12-3/TRBV12-4
TGTGCCAGCAGTTGGATGTACGGCACAGATACGCAGTATTTT | CASSWMYGTDTQYF | - | - | TRBJ2-3 | TRBV12-3/TRBV12-4
TGCAGCGTTGAAGTCGGTCGTGGCTACACCTTC | CSVEVGRGYTF | few | - | TRBJ1-2 | TRBV29-1
TGTGCCAGCAGTCCCGGGCGGGCTAGCGGACGCTCCTACAATGAGCAGTTCTTC | CASSPGRASGRSYNEQFF | - | TRBD2 | TRBJ2-1 | TRBV7-8
TGTGCCAGCAGCACGAGCGAGGGGCGCCGGGGCGAGCAGTACTTC | CASSTSEGRRGEQYF | - | - | TRBJ2-7 | TRBV3-1
TGTGCCAGCACCAGTGGAGGGGACGCAGATACGCAGTATTTT | CASTSGGDADTQYF | - | - | TRBJ2-3 | TRBV28
TGTGCCAGCTCACTCGCGCGGGAGCGGGCTTACGAGCAGTACTTC | CASSLARERAYEQYF | - | TRBD2 | TRBJ2-7 | TRBV18
TGTGCCTGGAGTGTAGGTTCAGGCACTGAAGCTTTCTTT | CAWSVGSGTEAFF | - | - | TRBJ1-1 | TRBV30
TGTGCCAGCTCACCACCGGGACAGCCCAGCGGCTACACCTTC | CASSPPGQPSGYTF | - | TRBD1 | TRBJ1-2 | TRBV18
TGCGCCAGCAGCTCCTGGGGCCAATACGATAATGAAAAACTGTTTTTT | CASSSWGQYDNEKLFF | - | - | TRBJ1-4 | TRBV4-1
TGTGCCAGCAGGTGGGAGACCCAGTACTTC | CASRWETQYF | - | - | TRBJ2-5 | TRBV2
TGCAGTGCCGGGGCTCGGGAGACCCAGTACTTC | CSAGARETQYF | once | - | TRBJ2-5 | TRBV20-1
TGTGCCAGCAGCCTACACCGGGACAGCAGAACCGGGGAGCTGTTTTTT | CASSLHRDSRTGELFF | - | TRBD1 | TRBJ2-2 | TRBV7-8
TGTGCCAGCAGTTTACTCCGCCTTGGTTCTGTAGGGGCCAACGTCCTGACTTTC | CASSLLRLGSVGANVLTF | - | - | TRBJ2-6 | TRBV27
TGTGCCAGCACAACAGGTGTGAACACTGAAGCTTTCTTT | CASTTGVNTEAFF | - | - | TRBJ1-1 | TRBV2
TGCGCCAGCAGCTCAACAAGGGACACCCCGTCGGCTTTCTTT | CASSSTRDTPSAFF | - | - | TRBJ1-1 | TRBV5-1
TGTGCCAGCAGTTTGCGGGCAAGGCAGAATTATCAGCCCCAGCATTTT | CASSLRARQNYQPQHF | - | - | TRBJ1-5 | TRBV12-3/TRBV12-4
TGTGCCTGGGCAAGGACAGGGGGACCATACGAGCAGTACTTC | CAWARTGGPYEQYF | - | TRBD1 | TRBJ2-7 | TRBV30
TGTGCCAGTAGTATCAATCAGGGGTTTAGCAATCAGCCCCAGCATTTT | CASSINQGFSNQPQHF | - | - | TRBJ1-5 | TRBV19
TGTGCCAGCACTTCGGGACAGTACACTGAAGCTTTCTTT | CASTSGQYTEAFF | - | TRBD1 | TRBJ1-1 | TRBV7-9
TGCAGTGCTAGAGATCGTCTAGCGGGAGTAGGGGATGAGCAGTTCTTC | CSARDRLAGVGDEQFF | - | TRBD2 | TRBJ2-1 | TRBV20-1
TGCAGTGCCGCGCTCAGGGACAGGGGAGGCTACACCTTC | CSAALRDRGGYTF | - | TRBD1 | TRBJ1-2 | TRBV20-1
TGCAGTGCTAGAGATCTCCGGGCTAGCGGGGCCACCGACCAAGAGACCCAGTACTTC | CSARDLRASGATDQETQYF | - | TRBD2 | TRBJ2-5 | TRBV20-1
TGTGCCAGCAGCTTAGATCGGGGGTCTAATGAAAAACTGTTTTTT | CASSLDRGSNEKLFF | - | - | TRBJ1-4 | TRBV11-2
TGTGCCAGCAGCCACGGGAGCACAGATACGCAGTATTTT | CASSHGSTDTQYF | few | - | TRBJ2-3 | TRBV3-1
TGTGCCAGTAGTACACGGATCAGAGGGAACACTGAAGCTTTCTTT | CASSTRIRGNTEAFF | - | - | TRBJ1-1 | TRBV19
TGTGCCAGCAGTTACCCGATGTTGGAATCAACTTTAGACACAGATACGCAGTATTTT | CASSYPMLESTLDTDTQYF | - | - | TRBJ2-3 | TRBV6-2/TRBV6-3
TGTGCCAGCAGTGATTCCCCAGACAGGGGAATCGGTGGCTACACCTTC | CASSDSPDRGIGGYTF | - | TRBD1 | TRBJ1-2 | TRBV25-1
TGTGCCTGGAGGAGGGCGGCGGCCAAAGCTTTCTTT | CAWRRAAAKAFF | - | - | TRBJ1-1 | TRBV30
TGTGCCAGCAGTGCCTGGTACTCCTACAATGAGCAGTTCTTC | CASSAWYSYNEQFF | - | - | TRBJ2-1 | TRBV2
TGTGCCAGCAGCCCGGTCGGGACAGACCTCTATGGCTACACCTTC | CASSPVGTDLYGYTF | - | TRBD1 | TRBJ1-2 | TRBV12-3/TRBV12-4
TGTGCCTGGAGTGTAGGGGGACAGGGTGTCACCAATCAGCCCCAGCATTTT | CAWSVGGQGVTNQPQHF | - | TRBD1 | TRBJ1-5 | TRBV30
TGTGCCAGCAGTGCCGGGGGGTATAGCAATCAGCCCCAGCATTTT | CASSAGGYSNQPQHF | - | - | TRBJ1-5 | TRBV6-1
TGTGCCAGTAATCCCACAGGGGATACCTATGGCTACACCTTC | CASNPTGDTYGYTF | - | TRBD1 | TRBJ1-2 | TRBV19
TGTGCCAGCAGCTCGGAAACCCGTAGGACTGAAGCTTTCTTT | CASSSETRRTEAFF | - | - | TRBJ1-1 | TRBV4-2
TGCAGTGCCAGACGTGGAGGGACTGAAGCTTTCTTT | CSARRGGTEAFF | - | - | TRBJ1-1 | TRBV20-1
TGCAGTGCTAGAGGGGGCGCGGGCACCGGGGAGCTGTTTTTT | CSARGGAGTGELFF | - | - | TRBJ2-2 | TRBV20-1
TGTGCCAGCAGCTCAGCGGGGACAGGGTATCAGCCCCAGCATTTT | CASSSAGTGYQPQHF | - | TRBD1 | TRBJ1-5 | TRBV7-2
TGCGCCAGCAGCTTGGCCTCGGACAGGGACCCCTACGAGCAGTACTTC | CASSLASDRDPYEQYF | - | TRBD1 | TRBJ2-7 | TRBV5-1
TGCAGTGCACGGGACCACGTAACGCCCTACGAGCAGTACTTC | CSARDHVTPYEQYF | - | - | TRBJ2-7 | TRBV20-1
TGCAGTGCTAGAGATTTAGAGCGGGGGGCCCCCAATGAGCAGTTCTTC | CSARDLERGAPNEQFF | - | TRBD2 | TRBJ2-1 | TRBV20-1
TGTGCCAGCAGTTTTAGTATGTTGGCAGCGGCTAATGAAAAACTGTTTTTT | CASSFSMLAAANEKLFF | - | - | TRBJ1-4 | TRBV27
TGCAGTGCTAGGGGAGCTATTCGGTCAACAGCAGACCCTTACAATGAGCAGTTCTTC | CSARGAIRSTADPYNEQFF | - | - | TRBJ2-1 | TRBV20-1
TGTGCCAGCAGCTTAGTTTCCACCAACACCGGGGAGCTGTTTTTT | CASSLVSTNTGELFF | - | - | TRBJ2-2 | TRBV7-6